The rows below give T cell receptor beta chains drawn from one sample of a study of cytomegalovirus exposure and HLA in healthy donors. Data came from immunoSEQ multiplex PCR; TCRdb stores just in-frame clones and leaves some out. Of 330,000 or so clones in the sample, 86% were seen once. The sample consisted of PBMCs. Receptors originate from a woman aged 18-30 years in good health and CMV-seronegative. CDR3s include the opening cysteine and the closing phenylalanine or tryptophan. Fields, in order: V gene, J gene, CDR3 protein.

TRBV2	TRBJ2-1	CASSEIGLAGEDEQFF
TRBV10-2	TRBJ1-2	CASSETGGGGYTF
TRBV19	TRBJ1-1	CASQDSGGTEAFF
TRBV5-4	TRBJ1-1	CASSLDRGTEAFF
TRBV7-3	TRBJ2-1	CASSPTSYNEQFF
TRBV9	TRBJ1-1	CASSVTGMGTEAFF
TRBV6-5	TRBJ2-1	CASSRAGAGYNEQFF
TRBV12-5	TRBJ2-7	CASGFHQGARYEQYF
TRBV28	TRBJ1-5	CATRGAPGGYGNQPQHF
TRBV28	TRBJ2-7	CASSLWRESYEQYF
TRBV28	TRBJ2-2	CASRRGTTTGELFF
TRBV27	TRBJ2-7	CASKTWDSSYEQYF
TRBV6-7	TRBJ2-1	CASGGRSYNEQFF
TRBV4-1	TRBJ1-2	CASSQKDRVLGYTF
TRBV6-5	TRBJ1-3	CASRTGTGTGNTIYF
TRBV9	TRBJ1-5	CASSAGQGRHQPQHF
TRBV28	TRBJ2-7	CASSHPGVVYEQYF
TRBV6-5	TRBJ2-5	CASSYVGAVETQYF
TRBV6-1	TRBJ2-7	CASSESGWQAYHEQYF
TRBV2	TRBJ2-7	CASSLQREFEQYF
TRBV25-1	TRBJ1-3	CASSLRDRGVSGNTIYF
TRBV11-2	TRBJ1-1	CASSPQQYTEAFF
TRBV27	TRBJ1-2	CASRGTGPAGYTF
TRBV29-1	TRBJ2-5	CSVKGLIQETQYF